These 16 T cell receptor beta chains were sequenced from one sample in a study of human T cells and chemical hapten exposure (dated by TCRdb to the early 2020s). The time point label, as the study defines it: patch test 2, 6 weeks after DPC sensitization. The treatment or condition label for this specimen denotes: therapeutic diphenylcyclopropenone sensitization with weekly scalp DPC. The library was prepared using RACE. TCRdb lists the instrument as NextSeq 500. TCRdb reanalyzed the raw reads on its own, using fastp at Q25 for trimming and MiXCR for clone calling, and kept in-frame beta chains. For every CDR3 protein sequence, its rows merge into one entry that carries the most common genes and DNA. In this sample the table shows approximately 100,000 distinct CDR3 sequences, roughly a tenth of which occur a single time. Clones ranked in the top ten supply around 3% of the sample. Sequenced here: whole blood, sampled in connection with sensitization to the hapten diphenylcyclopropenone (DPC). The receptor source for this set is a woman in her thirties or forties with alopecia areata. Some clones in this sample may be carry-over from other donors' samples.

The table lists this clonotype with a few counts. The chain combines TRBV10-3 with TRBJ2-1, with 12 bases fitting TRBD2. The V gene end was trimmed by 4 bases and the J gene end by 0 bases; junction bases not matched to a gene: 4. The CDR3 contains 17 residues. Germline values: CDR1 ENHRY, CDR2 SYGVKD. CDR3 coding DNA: TGTGCCATCAGTGGGACTAGCGGGGTATCCTCCTACAATGAGCAGTTCTTC. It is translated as CAISGTSGVSSYNEQFF.

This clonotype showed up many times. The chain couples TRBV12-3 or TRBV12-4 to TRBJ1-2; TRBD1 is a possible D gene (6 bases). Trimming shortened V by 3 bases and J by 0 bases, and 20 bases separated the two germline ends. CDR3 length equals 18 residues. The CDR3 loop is CASSFSGQTPEPNYGYTF. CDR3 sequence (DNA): TGTGCCAGCAGTTTTTCCGGACAGACCCCGGAGCCTAACTATGGCTACACCTTC.

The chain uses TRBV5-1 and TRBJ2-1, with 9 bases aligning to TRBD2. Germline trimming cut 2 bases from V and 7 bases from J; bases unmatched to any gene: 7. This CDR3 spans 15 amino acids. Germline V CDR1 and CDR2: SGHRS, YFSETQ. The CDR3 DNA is TGCGCCAGCAGCTTAGAAGCGGGGGGACTTAATGAGCAGTTCTTC. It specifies CASSLEAGGLNEQFF.

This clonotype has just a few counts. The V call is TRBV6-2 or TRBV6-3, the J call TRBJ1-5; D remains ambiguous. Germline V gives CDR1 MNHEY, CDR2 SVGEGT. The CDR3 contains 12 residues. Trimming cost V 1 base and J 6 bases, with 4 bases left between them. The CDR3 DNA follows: TGTGCCAGCAGTTACTTGTTTCAGCCCCAGCATTTT. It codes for CASSYLFQPQHF.

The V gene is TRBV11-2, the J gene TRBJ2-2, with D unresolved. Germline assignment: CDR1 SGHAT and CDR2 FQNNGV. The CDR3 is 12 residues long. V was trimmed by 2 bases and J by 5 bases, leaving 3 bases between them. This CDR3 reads CASSLHTGELFF. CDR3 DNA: TGTGCCAGCAGCTTACATACCGGGGAGCTGTTTTTT. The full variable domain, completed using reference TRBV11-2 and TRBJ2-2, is EAGVAQSPRYKIIEKRQSVAFWCNPISGHATLYWYQQILGQGPKLLIQFQNNGVVDDSQLPKDRFSAERLKGVDSTLKIQPAKLEDSAVYLCASSLHTGELFFGEGSRLTVL.

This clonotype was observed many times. CDR3 residues: CASSWGSGYNEKLFF. The CDR3 bases are TGTGCCAGCAGTTGGGGATCAGGGTATAATGAAAAACTGTTTTTT. The rearrangement joins TRBV12-3 or TRBV12-4 to TRBJ1-4, with D maybe TRBD1 (5 bases). There are 15 residues in the CDR3. The V and J ends lost 4 bases and 4 bases respectively, with 13 bases between them.

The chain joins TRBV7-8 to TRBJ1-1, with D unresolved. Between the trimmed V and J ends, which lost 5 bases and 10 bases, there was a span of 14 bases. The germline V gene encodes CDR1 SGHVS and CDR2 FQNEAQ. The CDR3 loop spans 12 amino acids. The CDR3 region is CASSPRQSRAFF. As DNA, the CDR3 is TGTGCCAGCAGCCCCCGACAATCTCGAGCTTTCTTT.

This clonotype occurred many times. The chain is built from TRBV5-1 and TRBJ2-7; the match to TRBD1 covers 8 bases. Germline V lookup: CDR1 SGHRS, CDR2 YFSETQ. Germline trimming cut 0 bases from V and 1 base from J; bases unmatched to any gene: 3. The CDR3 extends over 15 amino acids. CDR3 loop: CASSLAGQGSYEQYF. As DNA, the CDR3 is TGCGCCAGCAGCTTGGCAGGACAGGGATCCTACGAGCAGTACTTC.

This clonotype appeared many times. Written as DNA, the CDR3 is TGTGCCAGCAGGTCACAGCCCCAGCAGCCCCAGCATTTT. Translated: CASRSQPQQPQHF. V usage is TRBV12-3 or TRBV12-4 and J usage is TRBJ1-5; D is unclear. The CDR3 runs 13 residues. Trimming stripped 6 bases from V and 7 bases from J, with 13 bases between.

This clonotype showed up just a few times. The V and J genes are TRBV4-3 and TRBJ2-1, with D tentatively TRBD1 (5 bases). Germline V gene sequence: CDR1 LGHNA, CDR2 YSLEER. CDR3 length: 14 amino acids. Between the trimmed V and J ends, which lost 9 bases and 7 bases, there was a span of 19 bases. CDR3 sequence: CARQKGRGRNEQFF. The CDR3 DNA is TGCGCCAGACAGAAGGGAAGGGGAAGGAATGAGCAGTTCTTC.

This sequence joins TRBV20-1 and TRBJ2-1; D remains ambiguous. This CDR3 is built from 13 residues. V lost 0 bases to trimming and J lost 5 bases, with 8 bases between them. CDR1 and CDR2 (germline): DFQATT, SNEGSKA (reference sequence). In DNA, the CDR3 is TGCAGTGCTAGAGAGGGAAACAACAATGAGCAGTTCTTC. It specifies CSAREGNNNEQFF.

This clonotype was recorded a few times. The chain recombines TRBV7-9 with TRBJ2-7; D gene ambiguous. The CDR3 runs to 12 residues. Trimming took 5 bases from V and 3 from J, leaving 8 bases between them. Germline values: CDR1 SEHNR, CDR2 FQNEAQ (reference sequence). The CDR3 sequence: CASSPSDYEQYF. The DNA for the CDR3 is TGTGCCAGCAGCCCCTCCGACTACGAGCAGTACTTC.

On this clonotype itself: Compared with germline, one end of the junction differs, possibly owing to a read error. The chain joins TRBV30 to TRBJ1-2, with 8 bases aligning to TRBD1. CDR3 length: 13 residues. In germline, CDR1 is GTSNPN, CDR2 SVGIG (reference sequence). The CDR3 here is CAWTDRDDYGFTF. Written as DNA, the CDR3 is TGTGCCTGGACGGACAGGGATGACTATGGCTTCACCTTC.

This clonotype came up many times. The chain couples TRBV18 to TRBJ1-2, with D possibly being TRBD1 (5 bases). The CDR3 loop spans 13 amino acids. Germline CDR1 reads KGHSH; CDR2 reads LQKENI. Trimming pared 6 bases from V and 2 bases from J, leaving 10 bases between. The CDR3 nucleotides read TGTGCCAGCTCCCCCGACAGCAACTATGGCTACACCTTC. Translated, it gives CASSPDSNYGYTF.

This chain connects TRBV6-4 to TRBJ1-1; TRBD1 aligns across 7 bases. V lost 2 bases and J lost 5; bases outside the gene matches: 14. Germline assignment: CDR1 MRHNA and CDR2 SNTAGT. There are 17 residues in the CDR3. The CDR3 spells CASSDASGQAAPTEAFF. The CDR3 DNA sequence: TGTGCCAGCAGTGACGCCTCCGGACAGGCAGCTCCGACTGAAGCTTTCTTT.

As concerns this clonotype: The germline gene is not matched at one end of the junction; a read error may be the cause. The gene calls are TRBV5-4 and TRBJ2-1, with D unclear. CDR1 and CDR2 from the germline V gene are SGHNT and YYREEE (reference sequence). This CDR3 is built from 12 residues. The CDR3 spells CVSSRVDNEQFF. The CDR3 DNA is TGTGTCAGCAGCCGGGTGGACAATGAGCAGTTCTTC.